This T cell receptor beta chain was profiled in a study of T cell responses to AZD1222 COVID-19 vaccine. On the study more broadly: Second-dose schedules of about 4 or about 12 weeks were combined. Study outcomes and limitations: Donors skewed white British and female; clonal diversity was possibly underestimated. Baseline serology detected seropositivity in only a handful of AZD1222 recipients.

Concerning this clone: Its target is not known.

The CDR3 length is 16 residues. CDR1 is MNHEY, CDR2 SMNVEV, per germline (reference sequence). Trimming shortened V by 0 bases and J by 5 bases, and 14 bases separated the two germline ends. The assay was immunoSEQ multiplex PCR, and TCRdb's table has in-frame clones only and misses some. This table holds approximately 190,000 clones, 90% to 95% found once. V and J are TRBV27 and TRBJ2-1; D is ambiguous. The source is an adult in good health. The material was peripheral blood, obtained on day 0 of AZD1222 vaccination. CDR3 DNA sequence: TGTGCCAGCAGTTTATCGGCCCTCTATCCCCACAATGAGCAGTTCTTC. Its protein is CASSLSALYPHNEQFF.